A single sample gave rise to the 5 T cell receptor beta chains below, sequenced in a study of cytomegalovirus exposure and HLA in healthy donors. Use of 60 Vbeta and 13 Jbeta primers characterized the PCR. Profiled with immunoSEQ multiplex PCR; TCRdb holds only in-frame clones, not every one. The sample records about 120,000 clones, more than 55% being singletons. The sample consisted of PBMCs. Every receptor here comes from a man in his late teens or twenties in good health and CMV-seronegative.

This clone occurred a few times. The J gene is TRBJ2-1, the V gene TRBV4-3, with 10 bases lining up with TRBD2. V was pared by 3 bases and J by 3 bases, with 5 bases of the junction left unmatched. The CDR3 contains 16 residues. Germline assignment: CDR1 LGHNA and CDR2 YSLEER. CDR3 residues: CASSQELAGYYNEQFF. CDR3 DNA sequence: TGCGCCAGCAGCCAGGAACTAGCGGGATACTACAATGAGCAGTTCTTC.

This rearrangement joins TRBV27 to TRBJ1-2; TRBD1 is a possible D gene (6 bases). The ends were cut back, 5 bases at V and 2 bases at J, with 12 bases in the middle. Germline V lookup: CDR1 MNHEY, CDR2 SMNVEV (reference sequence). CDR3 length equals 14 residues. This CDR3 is CASSRRTGNYGYTF. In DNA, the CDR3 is TGTGCCAGCAGTCGCAGAACAGGGAACTATGGCTACACCTTC.

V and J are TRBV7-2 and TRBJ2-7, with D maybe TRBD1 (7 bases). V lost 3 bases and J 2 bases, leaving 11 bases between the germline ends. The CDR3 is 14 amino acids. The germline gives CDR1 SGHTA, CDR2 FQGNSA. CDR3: CASSFSRGAYEQYF. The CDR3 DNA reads TGTGCCAGCAGCTTTTCCAGGGGGGCCTACGAGCAGTACTTC.

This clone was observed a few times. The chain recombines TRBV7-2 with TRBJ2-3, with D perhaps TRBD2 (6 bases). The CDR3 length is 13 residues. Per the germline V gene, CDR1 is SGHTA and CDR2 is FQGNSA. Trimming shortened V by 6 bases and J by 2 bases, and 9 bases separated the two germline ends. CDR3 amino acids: CASRAGTTDTQYF. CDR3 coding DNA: TGTGCCAGCAGGGCGGGGACCACAGATACGCAGTATTTT.

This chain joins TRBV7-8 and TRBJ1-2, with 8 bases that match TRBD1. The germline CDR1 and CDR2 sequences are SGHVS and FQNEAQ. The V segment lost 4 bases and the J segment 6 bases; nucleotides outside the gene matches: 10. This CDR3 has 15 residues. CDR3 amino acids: CASSSRTGHLNGYTF. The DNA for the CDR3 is TGTGCCAGCAGCTCGCGGACAGGGCACCTCAATGGCTACACCTTC.